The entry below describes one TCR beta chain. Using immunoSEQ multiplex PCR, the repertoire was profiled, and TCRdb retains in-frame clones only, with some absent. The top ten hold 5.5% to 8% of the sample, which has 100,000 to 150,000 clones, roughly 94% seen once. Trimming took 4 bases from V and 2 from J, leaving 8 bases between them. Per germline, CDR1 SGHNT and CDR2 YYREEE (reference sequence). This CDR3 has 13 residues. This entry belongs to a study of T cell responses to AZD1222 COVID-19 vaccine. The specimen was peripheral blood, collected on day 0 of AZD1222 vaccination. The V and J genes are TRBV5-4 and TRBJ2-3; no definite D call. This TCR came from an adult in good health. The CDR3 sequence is CASSPQVTDTQYF. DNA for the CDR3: TGTGCCAGCAGCCCCCAGGTCACAGATACGCAGTATTTT.